These 5 T cell receptor beta chains came from one sample sequenced in a study of blood T cell repertoires in COVID-19. Assay: immunoSEQ multiplex PCR; the TCRdb copy retains only in-frame clones and omits some. This sample yields about 110,000 clones, of which 70% to 90% are seen a single time; 1.1% belongs to the top ten. The sequencing sample was made of peripheral blood. The receptors shown here come from a human donor in a cohort sampled during active COVID-19.

The CDR3 DNA is TGTGCCAGCAGCTTAGCGCAGGGGAGGGGTGATGGCTACACCTTC. Amino acid sequence: CASSLAQGRGDGYTF. V and J are TRBV7-2 and TRBJ1-2, with D perhaps matching TRBD1 (6 bases). Deletions cut 0 bases from V and 6 bases from J, with 14 bases between. Germline V gene sequence: CDR1 SGHTA, CDR2 FQGNSA. The CDR3 runs 15 residues.

The gene calls are TRBV14 and TRBJ2-1; 7 bases are shared with TRBD1. The junction had 7 bases not matched to a gene; V was cut back by 1 base and J by 7 bases. The CDR3 spans 15 residues. CDR1 and CDR2 (germline): SGHDN, FVKESK. The CDR3 is CASSQAQGPGNEQFF. The DNA for the CDR3 is TGTGCCAGCAGCCAAGCACAGGGGCCAGGGAATGAGCAGTTCTTC.

The chain uses TRBV11-3 and TRBJ2-1; TRBD1 is a possible D gene (6 bases). Between the trimmed V and J ends, which lost 7 bases and 2 bases, there was a span of 12 bases. This CDR3 is 14 amino acids long. Per the germline V gene, CDR1 is SGHNT and CDR2 is YENEEA. In DNA form, the CDR3 reads TGTGCCAGCACTCCAGGGGTAACCTACAATGAGCAGTTCTTC. Encoded protein: CASTPGVTYNEQFF. Full variable domain (rest looked up from reference TRBV11-3 and TRBJ2-1): EAGVVQSPRYKIIEKKQPVAFWCNPISGHNTLYWYLQNLGQGPELLIRYENEEAVDDSQLPKDRFSAERLKGVDSTLKIQPAELGDSAVYLCASTPGVTYNEQFFGPGTRLTVL.

J is TRBJ2-7 and V is TRBV29-1; TRBD1 matches at 10 bases. CDR1 and CDR2 from the germline V gene are SQVTM and ANQGSEA. The CDR3 runs to 12 residues. CDR3: CTAGTGVHEQYF. CDR3 bases: TGCACCGCCGGGACAGGGGTCCACGAGCAGTACTTC.

The chain couples TRBV24-1 to TRBJ1-5; D might be TRBD1 (5 bases). Trimming pared 2 bases from V and 6 bases from J, leaving 10 bases between. The germline CDR1 and CDR2 sequences are KGHDR and SFDVKD. This CDR3 contains 14 residues. The CDR3 sequence: CATSDSGRGQPQHF. Written as DNA, the CDR3 is TGTGCCACCAGTGATTCAGGGAGGGGTCAGCCCCAGCATTTT.